The 2 T cell receptor beta chains below come from one sample, sequenced in a study of T cell responses to AZD1222 COVID-19 vaccine. The table came from immunoSEQ multiplex PCR; TCRdb's copy has only in-frame clones and leaves some out. In the table there are roughly 140,000 clones, around 91% of which are singletons. The sample was peripheral blood, taken on day 0 of AZD1222 vaccination. The receptors were sampled from an adult in good health.

The V and J genes are TRBV5-5 and TRBJ1-1, with TRBD1 matching 8 bases. J gave up 6 bases and V 4 bases, and 8 bases lay outside the gene matches. The length of the CDR3 is 14 residues. CDR1 SGHKS and CDR2 YYEKEE come from the germline V gene (reference sequence). The DNA for the CDR3 is TGTGCCAGCAGCGGCGGACAGGGTTGGGCTGAAGCTTTCTTT. This sequence encodes CASSGGQGWAEAFF.

Only one count was recorded for this clone. The chain links TRBV7-9 to TRBJ2-1; D is unresolved. V was cut by 3 bases and J by 10 bases, with 10 bases left in between. The germline V gene has CDR1 SEHNR and CDR2 FQNEAQ (reference sequence). The CDR3 extends over 12 amino acids. In DNA, the CDR3 is TGTGCCAGCAGCTTGGTCCCGGAAGAGCAGTTCTTC. Protein: CASSLVPEEQFF.